This T cell receptor (beta chain) was recovered during a study of cytomegalovirus exposure and HLA in healthy donors. General observations from the study: Most sequenced TCRs were rare (though some public TCRs occurred in many donors).

PCR used 60 Vbeta primers and 13 Jbeta primers. The assay was immunoSEQ multiplex PCR, and TCRdb's table has in-frame clones only and misses some. The sample yields around 180,000 clones, approximately 81% seen once. A note on this clone: Its target is not known.

The germline V gene has CDR1 LNHNV and CDR2 YYDKDF (reference sequence). The CDR3 is 13 amino acids. The V and J ends lost 6 bases and 5 bases respectively, with 13 bases between them. Sequenced sample: PBMCs. The sequence was obtained from a boy aged 2 to 9 in good health and CMV-seronegative. The chain couples TRBV15 to TRBJ1-1; D is undetermined. This CDR3 reads CATSSSPGTEAFF. Here the CDR3 DNA reads TGTGCCACCAGTTCATCTCCGGGGACTGAAGCTTTCTTT.